A single sample gave rise to the 30 T cell receptor beta chains below, sequenced in a study of identical twins. TCRdb re-called the 5' RACE reads with MiXCR, one entry per CDR3 protein. This sample has 200,000 to 300,000 distinct CDR3 sequences, with 7.5% found just once. This same sample was also part of a study on yellow fever vaccine responses in identical twins.

The source material was CD8+ T cells sorted from blood. These receptors were taken from a woman aged 18-29 years in good health.

V is TRBV24-1 and J is TRBJ2-5; 13 nucleotides align to TRBD2. Germline lookup yields CDR1 KGHDR and CDR2 SFDVKD. J lost 6 bases, V lost 7 bases, and 4 bases had no gene match. The CDR3 consists of 14 residues. The DNA for the CDR3 is TGTGCCACCAGAGGACTAGCGGGAGACCAGACCCAGTACTTC. The encoded protein is CATRGLAGDQTQYF.

This clonotype was observed at least ten times. The chain has TRBV4-1 and TRBJ2-1; D may be TRBD2 (6 bases). CDR1 is MGHRA and CDR2 is YSYEKL in the germline V gene. This CDR3 spans 14 amino acids. Trimming took off 0 bases at V and 6 bases at J, with 9 bases between the two ends. Written as DNA, the CDR3 is TGCGCCAGCAGCCAAGAGGACTACTCCAATGAGCAGTTCTTC. Amino acid sequence: CASSQEDYSNEQFF.

This clonotype was detected only a few times. This chain connects TRBV24-1 to TRBJ1-5, with TRBD1 matching over 9 bases. CDR1 KGHDR and CDR2 SFDVKD come from the germline V gene. The CDR3 loop spans 15 amino acids. V was clipped by 3 bases and J by 2 bases; unmatched bases: 1. CDR3 sequence reads: CATSDRTGGNQPQHF. DNA of the CDR3: TGTGCCACCAGTGATCGGACAGGGGGCAATCAGCCCCAGCATTTT.

This clonotype was seen many times. The chain's CDR3 is CASSLEGIGNQPQHF. CDR3 bases: TGTGCCAGCAGTTTGGAGGGGATTGGCAATCAGCCCCAGCATTTT. This rearrangement joins TRBV28 to TRBJ1-5; D perhaps matches TRBD1 (5 bases). Germline V gene data show CDR1 as MDHEN and CDR2 as SYDVKM. The CDR3 is 15 amino acids. With 3 bases removed from V and 2 bases from J, the gap between germline ends came to 11 bases.

The genes are TRBV6-1 and TRBJ2-1, with TRBD2 identical over 8 bases. There are 15 residues in the CDR3. Germline values: CDR1 MNHNS, CDR2 SASEGT. The V segment lost 8 bases and the J segment 7 bases; nucleotides outside the gene matches: 13. The CDR3 sequence is CASAPGLDSPNEQFF. The CDR3 DNA sequence: TGTGCCAGCGCCCCGGGACTAGACTCTCCAAATGAGCAGTTCTTC.

This clonotype was detected only a few times. The chain is built from TRBV7-9 and TRBJ2-1; 10 bases fit TRBD2. Trimming took 5 bases from V and 7 from J; bases not matched to a gene: 11. Germline V lookup: CDR1 SEHNR, CDR2 FQNEAQ (reference sequence). There are 16 residues in the CDR3. In nucleotides, the CDR3 is TGTGCCAGCAGCCCCCCCTGGGGACTAGCGAAGAATGAGCAGTTCTTC. This codes for CASSPPWGLAKNEQFF.

This clonotype has at least ten counts. This chain uses TRBV21-1 with TRBJ2-7. TRBV21-1 is a recognized pseudogene. The CDR3 is made up of 17 amino acids. The CDR3 sequence: CASSKALGVAIPYEQYF. The CDR3 bases are TGTGCCAGCAGCAAAGCGCTTGGAGTGGCAATTCCATACGAGCAGTACTTC.

The chain couples TRBV20-1 to TRBJ2-1; 12 bases map to TRBD2. CDR1 is DFQATT, CDR2 SNEGSKA, per germline (reference sequence). The CDR3 totals 13 residues. After removal of 5 bases from V and 8 bases from J, the junction contained 4 bases not matched to a gene. The CDR3, as DNA: TGCAGTGCTCGACTAGCGGGAGAGGATGAGCAGTTCTTC. This translates into CSARLAGEDEQFF.

This clonotype has a count of ten or more. The chain employs TRBV12-3 or TRBV12-4 and TRBJ2-2, with D perhaps TRBD1 or TRBD2 (5 bases each). Trimming cost V 6 bases and J 2 bases, with 13 bases left between them. The CDR3 sequence is 15 residues long. DNA of the CDR3: TGTGCCAGCAGCCCCGGGACGGTTAACACCGGGGAGCTGTTTTTT. Encoded protein: CASSPGTVNTGELFF.

This clonotype was seen repeatedly, ten times or more. The CDR3 loop reads CASNLGGNSRSYNEQFF. The CDR3 bases are TGTGCCAGCAACTTGGGGGGCAACTCGCGCTCCTACAATGAGCAGTTCTTC. This sequence joins TRBV6-2 or TRBV6-3 and TRBJ2-1; possibly TRBD1 or TRBD2 for D (6 bases each). This CDR3 contains 17 residues. The ends were cut back, 7 bases at V and 0 bases at J, with 19 bases in the middle. Germline CDR1 MNHEY, CDR2 SVGEGT.

The chain is built from TRBV6-2 or TRBV6-3 and TRBJ1-1; D possibly corresponds to TRBD1 (6 bases). Trimming removed 6 bases at V and 0 bases at J, with 14 bases between. Per germline, CDR1 MNHEY and CDR2 SVGEGT. The CDR3 length is 15 residues. CDR3 amino acids: CASRGHRQVNTEAFF. The DNA for the CDR3 is TGTGCCAGCAGGGGCCACAGACAGGTGAACACTGAAGCTTTCTTT.

Many counts were recorded for this clonotype. The gene calls are TRBV6-5 and TRBJ2-1, with D possibly matching TRBD2 (7 bases). Between the trimmed V and J ends, which lost 0 bases and 4 bases, there was a span of 13 bases. The germline gives CDR1 MNHEY, CDR2 SVGAGI. The CDR3 has 16 residues. DNA for the CDR3: TGTGCCAGCAGTTACTCGATGGGGGGGCGGTACAATGAGCAGTTCTTC. It translates to CASSYSMGGRYNEQFF.

The rearrangement joins TRBV4-1 to TRBJ2-1; 12 bases agree with TRBD2. This CDR3 region has 16 residues. CDR1 is MGHRA, CDR2 YSYEKL, per germline. V lost 6 bases and J lost 4; bases outside the gene matches: 7. CDR3 sequence reads: CASRPIGTSGYNEQFF. The DNA of the CDR3 is TGCGCCAGCAGACCAATCGGGACTAGCGGGTACAATGAGCAGTTCTTC.

This clonotype has more than one count but fewer than ten. The chain is built from TRBV3-1 and TRBJ1-6; 8 bases map to TRBD1. Trimming took 4 bases from V and 6 from J; bases not matched to a gene: 5. The CDR3 runs to 15 residues. The germline V gene encodes CDR1 LGHDT and CDR2 YNNKEL (reference sequence). The CDR3 sequence: CASSPRDRFNSPLHF. CDR3 coding DNA: TGTGCCAGCAGCCCGCGGGACAGGTTTAATTCACCCCTCCACTTT.

This clonotype came up many times. V gene TRBV4-1 combines with J gene TRBJ2-1; D is possibly TRBD2 (6 bases). The V and J ends lost 3 bases and 2 bases respectively, with 11 bases between them. Germline V CDR1 and CDR2: MGHRA, YSYEKL. The length of the CDR3 is 15 residues. CDR3: CASSHRASAYNEQFF. The DNA for the CDR3 is TGCGCCAGCAGCCACCGGGCTAGCGCCTACAATGAGCAGTTCTTC.

This chain connects TRBV7-9 to TRBJ2-5; a possible D gene is TRBD2 (6 bases). CDR3 size: 12 residues. V shed 5 bases and J shed 4 bases, with 8 bases lying between them. CDR1 and CDR2 (germline): SEHNR, FQNEAQ (reference sequence). The CDR3 DNA reads TGTGCCAGCAGCAAGGAGGGAGAGACCCAGTACTTC. Translation gives CASSKEGETQYF.

This clonotype was detected ten times or more. The CDR3 sequence: CASSLYYEQYV. Written as DNA, the CDR3 is TGTGCCAGCAGCCTGTACTACGAGCAGTACGTC. The V and J genes are TRBV5-5 and TRBJ2-7; D unclear. Germline V gene lookup returns CDR1 SGHKS and CDR2 YYEKEE (reference sequence). The CDR3 totals 11 residues. V dropped 4 bases and J dropped 3 bases, with 5 bases sitting between them.

The table lists this clonotype with many counts. This chain connects TRBV7-9 to TRBJ2-1; D unresolved. V shed 5 bases and J shed 0 bases, with 11 bases lying between them. This CDR3 has 15 amino acids. Germline loops: CDR1 SEHNR, CDR2 FQNEAQ (reference sequence). The CDR3 loop reads CASSAPTDSYNEQFF. CDR3 nucleotide sequence: TGTGCCAGCAGCGCTCCGACCGACTCCTACAATGAGCAGTTCTTC. Based on the CDR3 plus reference TRBV7-9 and TRBJ2-1, the full variable domain is DTGVSQNPRHKITKRGQNVTFRCDPISEHNRLYWYRQTLGQGPEFLTYFQNEAQLEKSRLLSDRFSAERPKGSFSTLEIQRTEQGDSAMYLCASSAPTDSYNEQFFGPGTRLTVL.

This clonotype was seen a handful of times. The chain joins TRBV10-3 to TRBJ1-3; D ambiguous. The CDR3 runs 15 residues. Germline V CDR1 and CDR2: ENHRY, SYGVKD. The V gene lost 3 bases and the J gene lost 0 bases, with 9 bases spanning the gap. The CDR3 here is CAISETENSGNTIYF. CDR3 DNA: TGTGCCATCAGTGAAACGGAAAACTCTGGAAACACCATATATTTT.

V is TRBV24-1 and J is TRBJ2-1; a weak D match, TRBD2 (6 bases). The V gene lost 3 bases and the J gene lost 9 bases, with 14 bases spanning the gap. Germline V gene lookup returns CDR1 KGHDR and CDR2 SFDVKD. CDR3 length equals 14 residues. CDR3 coding DNA: TGTGCCACCAGTGATATGGTGGAGGGTGGTGAGCAGTTCTTC. Residues: CATSDMVEGGEQFF.

The table lists this clonotype with a few counts. The chain couples TRBV27 to TRBJ2-1; 12 bases map to TRBD2. The J segment lost 7 bases and the V segment lost 8 bases, leaving 9 bases of the junction unmatched. Germline V gene sequence: CDR1 MNHEY, CDR2 SMNVEV (reference sequence). The CDR3 contains 15 residues. The CDR3 spells CASSASGGAGNEQFF. The CDR3 DNA sequence: TGTGCCAGCTCAGCTAGCGGGGGGGCGGGTAATGAGCAGTTCTTC.

This clonotype has a handful of counts. The genes are TRBV7-9 and TRBJ2-3, with TRBD2 as a possible D gene (7 bases). CDR3 length: 16 residues. The germline V and J ends were trimmed by 5 bases and 0 bases, with 15 bases remaining between them. Germline lookup yields CDR1 SEHNR and CDR2 FQNEAQ (reference sequence). CDR3 nucleotides: TGTGCCAGCAGCCCGGTCGGGGGGCCTAGCACAGATACGCAGTATTTT. Encoded protein: CASSPVGGPSTDTQYF.

This clonotype was found many times. Relative to the germline gene, one junction end is altered; a read error may explain this. This chain connects TRBV27 to TRBJ2-6; D uncertain. Looked up from germline, CDR1 is MNHEY and CDR2 is SMNVEV (reference sequence). The CDR3 contains 15 residues. The CDR3 protein is CASSLSLSGANVLTF. The CDR3 nucleotides read TGTGCCAGCAGTCTATCCCTCTCTGGGGCCAACGTCCTGACTTTC.

This clonotype was detected ten times or more. The chain couples TRBV27 to TRBJ2-1; unclear D gene. Per germline, CDR1 MNHEY and CDR2 SMNVEV (reference sequence). The V and J ends lost 3 bases and 5 bases respectively, with 8 bases between them. This CDR3 comprises 13 residues. CDR3 nucleotide sequence: TGTGCCAGCAGTTTTCGTCAGGACAATGAGCAGTTCTTC. Translating it yields CASSFRQDNEQFF.

This clonotype was seen only a few times. This chain connects TRBV4-2 to TRBJ2-7; D is possibly TRBD2 (6 bases). The germline CDR1 and CDR2 sequences are LGHNA and YNFKEQ. Trimming shortened V by 5 bases and J by 9 bases, and 17 bases separated the two germline ends. The CDR3 contains 13 residues. CDR3 residues: CASSDVEGGAQYF. CDR3 sequence (DNA): TGTGCCAGCAGCGATGTAGAGGGAGGTGCGCAGTACTTC.

This clonotype occurred many times. This sequence joins TRBV28 and TRBJ2-7, with D hard to call. V lost 5 bases, J lost 2 bases, and 19 bases lay in between. CDR3 length: 16 amino acids. Looked up from germline, CDR1 is MDHEN and CDR2 is SYDVKM. In DNA form, the CDR3 reads TGTGCCAGCAGTCCAGTTTTTTCGACCACCACCTACGAGCAGTACTTC. The encoded protein is CASSPVFSTTTYEQYF.

This clonotype was detected ten times or more. This chain's CDR3 is CSASLSGGYEQYV. Here the CDR3 DNA reads TGCAGTGCTAGCCTCAGTGGGGGTTACGAGCAGTACGTC. The V and J genes are TRBV20-1 and TRBJ2-7; D is perhaps TRBD1 or TRBD2 (5 bases each). CDR3 length: 13 amino acids. Germline CDR1 reads DFQATT; CDR2 reads SNEGSKA (reference sequence). V was pared by 3 bases and J by 4 bases, with 13 bases between.

J is TRBJ2-3 and V is TRBV29-1; D is unresolved. The CDR3 is made up of 11 amino acids. Germline V lookup: CDR1 SQVTM, CDR2 ANQGSEA. V dropped 7 bases and J dropped 2 bases, with 7 bases sitting between them. CDR3 sequence: CSAEYTDTQYF. Written as DNA, the CDR3 is TGCAGCGCCGAATACACAGATACGCAGTATTTT.

The genes are TRBV7-9 and TRBJ2-1; 7 bases are shared with TRBD2. Germline V gene data show CDR1 as SEHNR and CDR2 as FQNEAQ (reference sequence). The CDR3 length is 15 residues. Trimming removed 0 bases from V and 8 bases from J; junction bases left unmatched: 7. CDR3 region: CASSLARGGSDEQFF. The DNA of the CDR3 is TGTGCCAGCAGCTTAGCGCGGGGCGGGAGTGATGAGCAGTTCTTC.

This clonotype was recorded a few times. The chain is built from TRBV12-3 or TRBV12-4 and TRBJ2-3; D is unclear. The germline V and J ends were trimmed by 7 bases and 4 bases, with 18 bases remaining between them. This CDR3 comprises 15 residues. CDR3 amino acids: CASTSFILRADTQYF. CDR3 coding DNA: TGTGCCAGCACCTCTTTTATCTTAAGGGCAGATACGCAGTATTTT.